Following are 26 T cell receptor beta chains from one sample sequenced in a study of blood T cell repertoires in COVID-19. The table came from immunoSEQ multiplex PCR; TCRdb's copy has only in-frame clones and leaves some out. Of under 80,000 clones in the sample, approximately 80% are singletons; the top ten hold less than 8%. The sequencing input was peripheral blood. These receptors were collected from a woman aged 55-70 years with acute or convalescent COVID-19.

The V gene is TRBV10-1, the J gene TRBJ1-2; weak D call: TRBD1 (6 bases). V gave up 2 bases and J gave up 4 bases, with 14 bases separating them. CDR1 is WNHNN and CDR2 is SYGVQD in the germline V gene (reference sequence). The CDR3 is made up of 15 amino acids. CDR3 DNA: TGCGCCAGCAGTGAGACGGGACACTTAACCTATGGCTACACCTTC. Protein sequence: CASSETGHLTYGYTF.

J is TRBJ2-3 and V is TRBV6-2 or TRBV6-3; D uncertain. The CDR3 is 12 amino acids. Looked up from germline, CDR1 is MNHEY and CDR2 is SVGEGT. Between the trimmed V and J ends, which lost 5 bases and 4 bases, there was a span of 7 bases. This CDR3 reads CASSPLSDTQYF. DNA for the CDR3: TGTGCCAGCAGTCCCCTCTCAGATACGCAGTATTTT.

The chain carries TRBV6-5 and TRBJ1-1; D may be TRBD1 (6 bases). CDR1 and CDR2 from the germline V gene are MNHEY and SVGAGI. V gave up 7 bases and J gave up 2 bases, with 17 bases separating them. The CDR3 is 15 amino acids. The CDR3 bases are TGTGCCAGCACCTCCCCCGGCAGGGGCAACACTGAAGCTTTCTTT. It encodes CASTSPGRGNTEAFF.

A word on this clone: Other DNA variants within this sample encode the same CDR3. The chain recombines TRBV3-1 (or the pseudogene TRBV3-2) with TRBJ2-1; tentatively, D is TRBD2 (6 bases). V was cut by 1 base and J by 5 bases, with 12 bases left in between. This CDR3 has 15 residues. Germline loops: CDR1 LGHDT, CDR2 YNNKEL (reference sequence). This CDR3 is CASSQVVGGDNEQFF. The CDR3 bases are TGTGCCAGCAGCCAAGTAGTCGGCGGGGACAATGAGCAGTTCTTC.

The chain employs TRBV3-1 (or the pseudogene TRBV3-2) and TRBJ2-7; TRBD1 is a possible D gene (5 bases). The germline CDR1 and CDR2 sequences are LGHDT and YNNKEL (reference sequence). V was pared by 7 bases and J by 5 bases, with 15 bases between. CDR3 length equals 13 residues. The CDR3 nucleotides are TGTGCCAGCACTCTAAAAGGGGTCCACGAGCAGTACTTC. Its translation is CASTLKGVHEQYF.

The gene calls are TRBV19 and TRBJ1-2; 9 bases map to TRBD1. This CDR3 has 15 residues. V gave up 3 bases and J gave up 3 bases; unmatched junction bases: 5. Germline V CDR1 and CDR2: LNHDA, SQIVND (reference sequence). CDR3 bases: TGTGCCAGTAGTATCGGGACAGGGAAGGACTATGGCTACACCTTC. This encodes CASSIGTGKDYGYTF. Full variable domain (rest looked up from reference TRBV19 and TRBJ1-2): DGGITQSPKYLFRKEGQNVTLSCEQNLNHDAMYWYRQDPGQGLRLIYYSQIVNDFQKGDIAEGYSVSREKKESFPLTVTSAQKNPTAFYLCASSIGTGKDYGYTFGSGTRLTVV.

The rearrangement links TRBV27 to TRBJ1-2, with D perhaps TRBD1 (5 bases). The CDR3 covers 15 residues. V was cut by 7 bases and J by 4 bases, with 19 bases left in between. The germline V gene encodes CDR1 MNHEY and CDR2 SMNVEV (reference sequence). CDR3 DNA: TGTGCCAGCACCCTACGGTTGGGGCCTGTCTATGGCTACACCTTC. This gives the protein CASTLRLGPVYGYTF.

The gene calls are TRBV4-1 and TRBJ1-1; the match to TRBD1 covers 7 bases. V was pared by 1 base and J by 1 base, with 0 bases of the junction left unmatched. This CDR3 region has 14 residues. The germline V gene has CDR1 MGHRA and CDR2 YSYEKL. The DNA of the CDR3 is TGCGCCAGCAGCCAAGGACAGGGGAACACTGAAGCTTTCTTT. Encoded protein: CASSQGQGNTEAFF.

The chain is built from TRBV13 and TRBJ1-6; tentative D call: TRBD1 (5 bases). V lost 6 bases and J 2 bases, leaving 14 bases between the germline ends. Per germline, CDR1 PRHDT and CDR2 FYEKMQ (reference sequence). The CDR3 loop spans 16 amino acids. Written as DNA, the CDR3 is TGTGCCAGCAGTTGGGGGGGGTGGGCCTATAATTCACCCCTCCACTTT. Translated, it gives CASSWGGWAYNSPLHF.

The rearrangement uses TRBV5-1 and TRBJ1-2; 8 positions match TRBD1. The CDR3 loop spans 15 amino acids. From germline, CDR1 is SGHRS and CDR2 YFSETQ. The J segment lost 6 bases and the V segment lost 4 bases, leaving 11 bases of the junction unmatched. CDR3 bases: TGCGCCAGCAGCCAACAGGGGGGACCTCAAGATGGCTACACCTTC. It is translated as CASSQQGGPQDGYTF. Drawing the rest from reference TRBV5-1 and TRBJ1-2, the complete variable domain is KAGVTQTPRYLIKTRGQQVTLSCSPISGHRSVSWYQQTPGQGLQFLFEYFSETQRNKGNFPGRFSGRQFSNSRSEMNVSTLELGDSALYLCASSQQGGPQDGYTFGSGTRLTVV.

The chain couples TRBV2 to TRBJ1-2; TRBD1 matches at 11 bases. Trimming at V came to 6 bases and at J to 7 bases, leaving 7 bases not matched to a gene. Germline CDR1 reads SNHLY; CDR2 reads FYNNEI. The CDR3 has 14 residues. CDR3 protein: CASREDRGLFGYTF. The CDR3 DNA sequence: TGTGCCAGCAGGGAGGACAGGGGGCTGTTTGGCTACACCTTC. The full variable domain, in which reference TRBV2 and TRBJ1-2 provide the parts outside the CDR3, is EPEVTQTPSHQVTQMGQEVILRCVPISNHLYFYWYRQILGQKVEFLVSFYNNEISEKSEIFDDQFSVERPDGSNFTLKIRSTKLEDSAMYFCASREDRGLFGYTFGSGTRLTVV.

The genes are TRBV2 and TRBJ2-5, with 10 bases lining up with TRBD1. V lost 6 bases to trimming and J lost 7 bases; unmatched junction nucleotides: 8. The CDR3 has 14 residues. In germline, CDR1 is SNHLY, CDR2 FYNNEI. CDR3 nucleotides: TGTGCCAGCAGCGGACAGGGGGTTCAGGGGACCCAGTACTTC. It specifies CASSGQGVQGTQYF.

The chain combines TRBV7-2 with TRBJ1-5; no reliable D call. Per the germline V gene, CDR1 is SGHTA and CDR2 is FQGNSA. The V and J ends lost 1 base and 3 bases respectively, with 7 bases between them. The CDR3 sequence is 14 residues long. CDR3 nucleotides: TGTGCCAGCAGCTTAGGCACAATCAATCAGCCCCAGCATTTT. Translated: CASSLGTINQPQHF.

J is TRBJ2-4 and V is TRBV5-1; the D is unclear. CDR1 is SGHRS, CDR2 YFSETQ, per germline. The CDR3 runs 18 residues. Trimming took off 5 bases at V and 0 bases at J, with 21 bases between the two ends. The CDR3 nucleotides are TGCGCCAGCAGTTCGGGTGGAAAAGAAGATCTAGCCAAAAACATTCAGTACTTC. Its translation: CASSSGGKEDLAKNIQYF.

The rearrangement uses TRBV3-1 (or the pseudogene TRBV3-2) and TRBJ2-1; D is unclear. CDR1 is LGHDT and CDR2 is YNNKEL in the germline V gene (reference sequence). The V end was cut by 5 bases, the J end by 5 bases, with 19 bases between. This CDR3 comprises 16 residues. CDR3 DNA: TGTGCCAGCAGCGGTAAGAGTCCCCATTCCGACAATGAGCAGTTCTTC. Translation: CASSGKSPHSDNEQFF.

The gene calls are TRBV30 and TRBJ1-5; D remains ambiguous. The CDR3 has 13 amino acids. V lost 1 base, J lost 7 bases, and 11 bases lay in between. Germline CDR1 is GTSNPN and CDR2 is SVGIG (reference sequence). The CDR3 reads CAWSAGSGQPQHF. The CDR3, as DNA: TGTGCCTGGAGTGCCGGCTCAGGACAGCCCCAGCATTTT.

This clone has just a few counts. V gene TRBV5-1 combines with J gene TRBJ1-1; the match to TRBD1 covers 7 bases. CDR1 and CDR2 from the germline V gene are SGHRS and YFSETQ. The V segment lost 2 bases and the J segment 6 bases; nucleotides outside the gene matches: 10. The CDR3 is 15 residues long. CDR3 residues: CASSLLTGVSAEAFF. CDR3 sequence (DNA): TGCGCCAGCAGCTTATTAACAGGGGTCAGCGCTGAAGCTTTCTTT.

V and J are TRBV10-2 and TRBJ1-2, with 9 bases aligning to TRBD1. Germline V gene data show CDR1 as WSHSY and CDR2 as SAAADI. J was trimmed by 5 bases and V by 0 bases; bases with no gene match: 1. CDR3 length: 14 amino acids. The CDR3 spells CASSESGTGYGYTF. The CDR3 nucleotides read TGCGCCAGCAGTGAGTCGGGGACAGGGTATGGCTACACCTTC.

The chain uses TRBV7-9 and TRBJ2-3; D not resolved. Germline V gene lookup returns CDR1 SEHNR and CDR2 FQNEAQ (reference sequence). V lost 5 bases and J 0 bases, leaving 21 bases between the germline ends. CDR3 length: 18 residues. The CDR3 nucleotides are TGTGCCAGCAGCGTATGGTCAAGACTGATAGCTAGCACAGATACGCAGTATTTT. Translation: CASSVWSRLIASTDTQYF.

This clone occurred a few times. The genes are TRBV9 and TRBJ1-2; the match to TRBD1 covers 10 bases. Trimming took 3 bases from V and 8 from J; bases not matched to a gene: 7. This CDR3 has 14 residues. Germline V gene sequence: CDR1 SGDLS, CDR2 YYNGEE. The CDR3 nucleotides read TGTGCCAGCAGCGCCCAGGGGACAGGGGTCGGCTACACCTTC. It translates to CASSAQGTGVGYTF.

The chain employs TRBV3-1 (or the pseudogene TRBV3-2) and TRBJ1-3; 9 bases align to TRBD1. Looked up from germline, CDR1 is LGHDT and CDR2 is YNNKEL (reference sequence). CDR3 length: 17 residues. The V segment lost 4 bases and the J segment 1 base; nucleotides outside the gene matches: 8. This CDR3 is CASSLAWGQGSGNTIYF. CDR3 in DNA: TGTGCCAGCAGCCTCGCATGGGGACAGGGATCTGGAAACACCATATATTTT.

V usage is TRBV10-3 and J usage is TRBJ1-2; D ambiguous. Trimming pared 2 bases from V and 7 bases from J, leaving 11 bases between. The germline CDR1 and CDR2 sequences are ENHRY and SYGVKD. The CDR3 runs to 13 residues. The CDR3 DNA sequence: TGTGCCATCAGTGAGACCCAACCGGGTGGCTACACCTTC. Protein product: CAISETQPGGYTF.

The chain recombines TRBV5-6 with TRBJ2-1, with 7 bases lining up with TRBD2. The V gene's germline CDR1 is SGHDT and CDR2 YYEEEE. The CDR3 loop spans 16 amino acids. V shed 0 bases and J 3 bases; nucleotides not matched to a gene: 6. CDR3 residues: CASSLGGGRRYNEQFF. CDR3 coding DNA: TGTGCCAGCAGCTTGGGCGGGGGAAGACGCTACAATGAGCAGTTCTTC.

J is TRBJ1-6 and V is TRBV30; 10 bases match TRBD1. Germline V gene lookup returns CDR1 GTSNPN and CDR2 SVGIG (reference sequence). The CDR3 totals 14 residues. After removal of 8 bases from V and 7 bases from J, the junction contained 8 bases not matched to a gene. CDR3 amino acids: CAGLTGGGNSPLHF. CDR3 in DNA: TGTGCCGGCCTGACAGGGGGCGGGAATTCACCCCTCCACTTT. The full variable domain, its missing parts supplied by reference TRBV30 and TRBJ1-6, is SQTIHQWPATLVQPVGSPLSLECTVEGTSNPNLYWYRQAAGRGLQLLFYSVGIGQISSEVPQNLSASRPQDRQFILSSKKLLLSDSGFYLCAGLTGGGNSPLHFGNGTRLTVT.

There are a few counts of this clone. The same CDR3 can be traced to other DNA sequences in this sample. The genes are TRBV5-8 and TRBJ1-1; 8 bases are shared with TRBD1. The CDR3 has 14 residues. Germline V gene sequence: CDR1 SGHTS, CDR2 YDEGEE. V shed 4 bases, J shed 1 base, and the junction held 3 bases outside the gene matches. The CDR3 loop is CASSLGTGNTEAFF. The CDR3 DNA reads TGTGCCAGCAGCCTGGGGACAGGGAACACTGAAGCTTTCTTT. Based on the CDR3 plus reference TRBV5-8 and TRBJ1-1, the full variable domain is EAGVTQSPTHLIKTRGQQATLRCSPISGHTSVYWYQQALGLGLQFLLWYDEGEERNRGNFPPRFSGRQFPNYSSELNVNALELEDSALYLCASSLGTGNTEAFFGQGTRLTVV.

V and J are TRBV5-1 and TRBJ2-5; tentative D call: TRBD2 (6 bases). Trimming cost V 7 bases and J 4 bases, with 17 bases left between them. From germline, CDR1 is SGHRS and CDR2 YFSETQ. This CDR3 spans 14 amino acids. The CDR3 is CASRPNVGGETQYF. The CDR3, as DNA: TGCGCCAGCCGACCAAACGTGGGGGGAGAGACCCAGTACTTC.